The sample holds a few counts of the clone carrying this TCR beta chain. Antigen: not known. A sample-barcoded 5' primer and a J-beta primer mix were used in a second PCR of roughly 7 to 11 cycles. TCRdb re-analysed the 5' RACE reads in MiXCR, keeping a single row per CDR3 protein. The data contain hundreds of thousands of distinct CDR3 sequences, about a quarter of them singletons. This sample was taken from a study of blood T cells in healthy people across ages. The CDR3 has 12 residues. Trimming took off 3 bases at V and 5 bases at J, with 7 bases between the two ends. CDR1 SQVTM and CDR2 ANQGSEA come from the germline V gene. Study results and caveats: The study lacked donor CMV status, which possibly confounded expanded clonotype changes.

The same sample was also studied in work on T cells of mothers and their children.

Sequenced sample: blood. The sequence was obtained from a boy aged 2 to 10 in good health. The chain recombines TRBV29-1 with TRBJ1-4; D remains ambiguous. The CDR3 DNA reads TGCAGCGTTGAGGGTGAGAATGAAAAACTGTTTTTT. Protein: CSVEGENEKLFF.